This is a list of T cell receptor beta chains from one sample in a study of blood T cells in healthy people across ages. TCRdb processed the 5' RACE reads anew with MiXCR; each CDR3 protein has one entry. The table records roughly 2 million distinct CDR3 sequences, 49% of them present only once. The sequenced sample consisted of blood. The receptors were gathered from a woman between 35 and 50 years old in good health. Both conserved end residues are part of each CDR3. D genes are given only for firm matches. Expanded clones are given a class, and other clones once, few, many or no size at all.

TRBJ2-1 | TRBD2 | TRBV5-1 | . | CASSRTSGGASGEQFF | TGCGCCAGCAGTAGGACTAGCGGGGGGGCCTCTGGTGAGCAGTTCTTC
TRBJ2-1 | TRBD2 | TRBV20-1 | . | CSAAGTKRNEQFF | TGCAGTGCCGCCGGGACTAAGAGGAATGAGCAGTTCTTC
TRBJ2-5 | . | TRBV7-9 | . | CAAGGYQETQYF | TGTGCCGCCGGCGGGTACCAAGAGACCCAGTACTTC
TRBJ2-7 | TRBD1 | TRBV7-8 | . | CASSFTDRLYEQYF | TGTGCCAGCAGCTTTACGGACAGGCTCTACGAGCAGTACTTC
TRBJ2-5 | TRBD2 | TRBV6-5 | . | CASRYGSGVLAETQYF | TGTGCCTCCCGGTACGGTAGCGGGGTTCTGGCAGAGACCCAGTACTTC
TRBJ2-7 | TRBD2 | TRBV7-2 | few | CASSLAQGLAPLEQYF | TGTGCCAGCAGCTTAGCCCAGGGACTAGCCCCGCTCGAGCAGTACTTC
TRBJ2-6 | TRBD2 | TRBV2 | once | CACSPGRGFSGANVLTF | TGTGCCTGCAGCCCCGGGCGGGGGTTCTCTGGGGCCAACGTCCTGACTTTC
TRBJ2-6 | TRBD2 | TRBV6-2/TRBV6-3 | few | CASSQKGLAGSGANVLTF | TGTGCCAGCAGCCAGAAGGGACTAGCGGGCTCTGGGGCCAACGTCCTGACTTTC
TRBJ2-1 | . | TRBV28 | . | CATVGRGGGDEQFF | TGTGCCACGGTAGGCAGGGGGGGAGGCGATGAGCAGTTCTTC
TRBJ2-3 | . | TRBV28 | . | CATGKGDTDTQYF | TGTGCCACCGGGAAAGGGGACACAGATACGCAGTATTTT